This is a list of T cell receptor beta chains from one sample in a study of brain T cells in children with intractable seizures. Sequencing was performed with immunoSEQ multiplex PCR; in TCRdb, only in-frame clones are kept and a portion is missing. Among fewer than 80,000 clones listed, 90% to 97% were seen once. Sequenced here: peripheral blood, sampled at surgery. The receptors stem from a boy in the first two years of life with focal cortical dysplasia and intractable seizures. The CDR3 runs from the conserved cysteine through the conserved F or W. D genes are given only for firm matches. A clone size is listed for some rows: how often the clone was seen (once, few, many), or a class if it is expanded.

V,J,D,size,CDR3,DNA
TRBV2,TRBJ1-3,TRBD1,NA,CASSSRDRGNTIYF,TGTGCCAGCAGCTCACGGGACAGAGGAAACACCATATATTTT
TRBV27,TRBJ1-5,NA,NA,CASSLYGQPQHF,TGTGCCAGCAGTTTATATGGTCAGCCCCAGCATTTT
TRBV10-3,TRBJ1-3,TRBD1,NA,CAISERGHAGNTIYF,TGTGCCATCAGTGAGAGGGGGCACGCAGGAAACACCATATATTTT
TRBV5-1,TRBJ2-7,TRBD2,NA,CASSQTSGGAAYEQYF,TGCGCCAGCAGCCAGACTAGCGGGGGGGCCGCCTACGAGCAGTACTTC
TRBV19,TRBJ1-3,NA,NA,CASSSLGGYGNTIYF,TGTGCCAGTAGTTCCCTTGGGGGGTATGGAAACACCATATATTTT
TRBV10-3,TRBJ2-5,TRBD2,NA,CAISDLAGGKKETQYF,TGTGCCATCAGTGACTTAGCGGGGGGGAAAAAAGAGACCCAGTACTTC
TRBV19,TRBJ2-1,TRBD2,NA,CASSPSLAGASVGEQFF,TGTGCCAGTAGTCCCTCCCTAGCGGGAGCATCCGTGGGTGAGCAGTTCTTC
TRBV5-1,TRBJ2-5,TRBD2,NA,CASSVLAGDTGETQYF,TGCGCCAGCAGCGTACTAGCGGGGGATACTGGGGAGACCCAGTACTTC
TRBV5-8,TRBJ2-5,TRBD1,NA,CASSGTGGQETQYF,TGTGCCAGCAGCGGGACAGGGGGCCAAGAGACCCAGTACTTC
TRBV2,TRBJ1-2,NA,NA,CASSEGQATFYGYTF,TGTGCCAGCAGTGAAGGACAGGCTACTTTCTATGGCTACACCTTC
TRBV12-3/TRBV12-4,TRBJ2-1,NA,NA,CASSRTAYNEQFF,TGTGCCAGCAGCCGGACAGCCTACAATGAGCAGTTCTTC
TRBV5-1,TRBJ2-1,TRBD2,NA,CASTALAGTYNEQFF,TGCGCCAGCACGGCTCTAGCGGGAACATACAATGAGCAGTTCTTC
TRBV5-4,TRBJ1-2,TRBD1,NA,CASNGGDRGLYGYTF,TGTGCCAGCAACGGCGGGGACAGGGGTCTCTATGGCTACACCTTC
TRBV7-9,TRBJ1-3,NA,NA,CASSSGVGPGNTIYF,TGTGCCAGCAGCTCAGGGGTGGGCCCTGGAAACACCATATATTTT
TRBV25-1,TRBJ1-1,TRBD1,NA,CASSEYGDRGTEAFF,TGTGCCAGCAGTGAATATGGGGACAGGGGCACTGAAGCTTTCTTT
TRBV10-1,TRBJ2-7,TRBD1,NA,CASRSGTAYEQYF,TGCGCCAGCAGGTCCGGGACAGCCTACGAGCAGTACTTC
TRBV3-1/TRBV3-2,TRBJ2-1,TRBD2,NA,CASSQDLASGSRNEQFF,TGTGCCAGCAGCCAAGATCTGGCTAGCGGGAGTAGAAATGAGCAGTTCTTC
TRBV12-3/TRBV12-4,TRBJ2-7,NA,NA,CASSRGSYEQYF,TGTGCCAGCAGTAGGGGCTCCTACGAGCAGTACTTC
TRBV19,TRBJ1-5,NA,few,CASSQTGVQPQHF,TGTGCCAGTAGCCAGACAGGTGTTCAACCCCAGCATTTT
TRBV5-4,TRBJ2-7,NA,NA,CAYSGVRSYEQYF,TGTGCCTATTCGGGGGTTAGGTCCTACGAGCAGTACTTC
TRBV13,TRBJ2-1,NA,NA,CASSSTGTSRAYNEQFF,TGTGCCAGCAGCTCCACCGGGACCTCACGCGCCTACAATGAGCAGTTCTTC
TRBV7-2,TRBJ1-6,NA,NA,CASSLGPDGPALHF,TGTGCCAGCAGCTTAGGCCCGGACGGTCCAGCCCTCCACTTT
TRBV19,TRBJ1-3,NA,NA,CASSLPYNTIYF,TGTGCCAGTAGCCTACCTTACAACACCATATATTTT
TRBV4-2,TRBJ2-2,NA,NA,CASSQDRGTNTGELFF,TGTGCCAGCAGCCAAGATCGGGGGACGAACACCGGGGAGCTGTTTTTT